Reported below is one T cell receptor (beta chain). The data originate from a study of blood T cell repertoires in COVID-19. Libraries were prepared by immunoSEQ multiplex PCR; TCRdb keeps only in-frame clonotypes and omits some of them. The table records some 95,000 clones, roughly nine tenths of them present only once. Germline CDR1 reads MNHEY; CDR2 reads SMNVEV (reference sequence). The CDR3 contains 13 residues. V was pared by 8 bases and J by 7 bases, with 15 bases between. Material: peripheral blood. This sequence was found in a human donor with active COVID-19. The donor label of this sample is uncertain. The chain links TRBV27 to TRBJ2-1; a possible D gene is TRBD1 (6 bases). CDR3 protein: CASLGALGNEQFF. CDR3 DNA: TGTGCCAGCCTGGGGGCCCTCGGAAATGAGCAGTTCTTC.